The table lists the clone carrying this T cell receptor beta chain with a few counts. Antigen: not known. It was through 5'RACE template switching that TCR cDNA was made, with a universal primer site and UMIs added. TCRdb passed the 5' RACE reads through MiXCR, listing each CDR3 protein once. The sample has about 220,000 distinct CDR3 sequences, about 3% seen once; the top ten hold around 3%. The data were obtained in a study of T cells after yellow fever vaccination. Germline V CDR1 and CDR2: DFQATT, SNEGSKA (reference sequence). V lost 6 bases to trimming and J lost 5 bases; unmatched junction nucleotides: 5. The CDR3 extends over 12 amino acids. Whole-study results and caveats: Though weaker, the secondary response peaked faster, on day 5 versus 15. Booster sampling recovered most clones from primary vaccination (roughly 96% CD4, approximately 90% CD8). CD4 and CD8 compartments shared a small share of clonotypes.

The sequencing here drew on CD4+ T cells sorted from PBMCs, taken 10 days after the yellow fever booster vaccination. The sequence derives from a man aged 18 to 35 who received the YFV17D yellow fever vaccine. The chain employs TRBV20-1 and TRBJ1-2, with TRBD1 identical over 8 bases. The CDR3 coding sequence is TGCAGTGCCACCACAGGGGGGTATGGCTACACCTTC. It is translated as CSATTGGYGYTF.